This T cell receptor beta chain was profiled in a study of identifying expanded T cells in peripheral blood. During the collection period, no donor immune events like infections were recorded. Broader study findings: Variance in clone template counts between approximately 2-week samples significantly increased with total template count across all healthy donors. Over around two and four weeks, about 16 and 19 clones changed, versus around 1.3 between replicates.

Germline V gene sequence: CDR1 SGHNT, CDR2 YYREEE (reference sequence). This CDR3 contains 13 residues. The germline V and J ends were trimmed by 4 bases and 5 bases, with 12 bases remaining between them. Comment on this clone: Its target is unknown.

Repertoires were generated with immunoSEQ multiplex PCR, while TCRdb's copy carries only in-frame clones and drops some. The sample has over 85,000 clones; roughly 84% are singletons. The V gene is TRBV5-4, the J gene TRBJ2-5; maybe TRBD1 (6 bases). This clonotype was sampled from a person between 18 and 75 years old in good health. Sequences were obtained from blood. The DNA for the CDR3 is TGTGCCAGCAGCAACCGGCAGGGGGAGACCCAGTACTTC. Translating gives CASSNRQGETQYF.